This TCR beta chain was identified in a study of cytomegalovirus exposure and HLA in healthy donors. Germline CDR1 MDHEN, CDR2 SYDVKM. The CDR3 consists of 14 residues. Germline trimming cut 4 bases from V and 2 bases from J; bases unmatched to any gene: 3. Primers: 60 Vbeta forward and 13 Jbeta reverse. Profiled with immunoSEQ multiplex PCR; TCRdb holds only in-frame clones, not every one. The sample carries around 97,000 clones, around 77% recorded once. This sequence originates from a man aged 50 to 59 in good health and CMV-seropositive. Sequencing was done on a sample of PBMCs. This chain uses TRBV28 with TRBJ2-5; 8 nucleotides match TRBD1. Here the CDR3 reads CASSSWTGQETQYF. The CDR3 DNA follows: TGTGCCAGCAGTTCCTGGACAGGGCAAGAGACCCAGTACTTC.